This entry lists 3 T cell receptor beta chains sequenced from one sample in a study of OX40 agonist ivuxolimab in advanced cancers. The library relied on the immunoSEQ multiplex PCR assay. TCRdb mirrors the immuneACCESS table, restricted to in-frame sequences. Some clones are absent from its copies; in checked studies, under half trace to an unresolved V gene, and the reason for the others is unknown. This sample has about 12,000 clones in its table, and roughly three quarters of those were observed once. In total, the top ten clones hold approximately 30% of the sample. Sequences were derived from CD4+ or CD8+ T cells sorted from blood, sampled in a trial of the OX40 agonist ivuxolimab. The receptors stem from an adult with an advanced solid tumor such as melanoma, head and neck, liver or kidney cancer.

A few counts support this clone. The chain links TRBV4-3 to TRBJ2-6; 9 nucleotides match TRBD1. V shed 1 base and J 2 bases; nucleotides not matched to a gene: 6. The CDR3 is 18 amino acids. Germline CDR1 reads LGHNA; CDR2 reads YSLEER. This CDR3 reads CASSQVDRGITGANVLTF. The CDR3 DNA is TGCGCCAGCAGCCAAGTGGACAGGGGTATAACTGGGGCCAACGTCCTGACTTTC.

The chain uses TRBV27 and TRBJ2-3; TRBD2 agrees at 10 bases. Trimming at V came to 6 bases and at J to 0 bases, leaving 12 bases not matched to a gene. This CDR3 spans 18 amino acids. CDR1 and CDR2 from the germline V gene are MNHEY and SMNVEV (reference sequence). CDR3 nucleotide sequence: TGTGCCAGCAGACCCTGGCCAACTAGCGGGACTAGCACAGATACGCAGTATTTT. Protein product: CASRPWPTSGTSTDTQYF.

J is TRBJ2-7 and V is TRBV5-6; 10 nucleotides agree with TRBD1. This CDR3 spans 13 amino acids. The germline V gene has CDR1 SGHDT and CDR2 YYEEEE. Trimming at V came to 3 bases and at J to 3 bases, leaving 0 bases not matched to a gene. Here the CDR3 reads CASSWDRGYEQYF. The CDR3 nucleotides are TGTGCCAGCAGCTGGGACAGGGGCTACGAGCAGTACTTC.